The 15 T cell receptor beta chains below come from one sample, sequenced in a study of early T cells in non-severe SARS-CoV-2 infection. TCRdb redid the calling of the 5' RACE reads with MiXCR, one entry per CDR3 protein. Of approximately 39,000 distinct CDR3 sequences listed, about 4.5% are singletons. Sequencing used whole blood. The receptors derive from an adult who was a healthcare worker with PCR-confirmed SARS-CoV-2 infection or an uninfected control (not recorded which).

This clonotype was counted ten times or more. The rearrangement joins TRBV29-1 to TRBJ2-1; TRBD2 matches at 7 bases. Germline V gene data show CDR1 as SQVTM and CDR2 as ANQGSEA. The junction had 15 bases not matched to a gene; V was cut back by 8 bases and J by 8 bases. The CDR3 is 14 amino acids. The CDR3 sequence: CSSKGRGVVYEQFF. In DNA form, the CDR3 reads TGCAGCTCTAAGGGTCGGGGGGTCGTATATGAGCAGTTCTTC.

The CDR3 sequence: CSAKETGGNSPLHF. CDR3 in DNA: TGCAGTGCTAAGGAGACAGGCGGTAATTCACCCCTCCACTTT. The chain recombines TRBV20-1 with TRBJ1-6; D possibly corresponds to TRBD1 (6 bases). The CDR3 totals 14 residues. The ends were cut back, 4 bases at V and 6 bases at J, with 13 bases in the middle. Germline V lookup: CDR1 DFQATT, CDR2 SNEGSKA (reference sequence).

The chain uses TRBV11-2 and TRBJ2-5, with D tentatively TRBD2 (6 bases). Between the trimmed V and J ends, which lost 3 bases and 3 bases, there was a span of 8 bases. Germline lookup yields CDR1 SGHAT and CDR2 FQNNGV. This CDR3 is built from 13 residues. The CDR3: CASSFWGEETQYF. As DNA, the CDR3 is TGTGCCAGCAGCTTTTGGGGGGAAGAGACCCAGTACTTC.

This clonotype was seen at least ten times. The chain combines TRBV27 with TRBJ2-5, with TRBD2 matching over 12 bases. The trim removed 7 bases at V and 1 base at J, leaving 4 bases unmatched. CDR1 is MNHEY, CDR2 SMNVEV, per germline (reference sequence). The CDR3 is 15 amino acids. The CDR3, as DNA: TGTGCCAGCAAAAGACTAGCGGGGGTCCAAGAGACCCAGTACTTC. Translating gives CASKRLAGVQETQYF.

Ten or more counts support this clonotype. The rearrangement joins TRBV5-6 to TRBJ2-5, with a weak D call TRBD1 (6 bases). The CDR3 is made up of 14 amino acids. Trimming removed 4 bases at V and 3 bases at J, with 13 bases between. Germline V gene lookup returns CDR1 SGHDT and CDR2 YYEEEE. This CDR3 is CASSRDRSEETQYF. The DNA for the CDR3 is TGTGCCAGCAGCCGAGACAGGTCTGAAGAGACCCAGTACTTC.

This clonotype has a handful of counts. The V call is TRBV18, the J call TRBJ2-3; 7 bases line up with TRBD1. The CDR3 spans 17 residues. V lost 3 bases, J lost 4 bases, and 13 bases stayed unmatched. Germline CDR1 reads KGHSH; CDR2 reads LQKENI. CDR3 bases: TGTGCCAGCTCACCTGGACAGGACGTCTATATGCCAGATACGCAGTATTTT. Its translation is CASSPGQDVYMPDTQYF.

There are a few counts of this clonotype. The chain joins TRBV3-1 to TRBJ1-1; the D gene is possibly TRBD1 (5 bases). CDR1 and CDR2 (germline): LGHDT, YNNKEL (reference sequence). This CDR3 is 13 amino acids long. Trimming left V 3 bases short and J 2 bases short, with 7 bases between. Here the CDR3 reads CASSHGGNTEAFF. The DNA of the CDR3 is TGTGCCAGCAGCCATGGGGGTAACACTGAAGCTTTCTTT.

This clonotype has at least ten counts. This chain uses TRBV30 with TRBJ1-1, with 7 bases lining up with TRBD1. In germline, CDR1 is GTSNPN, CDR2 SVGIG (reference sequence). J lost 0 bases, V lost 8 bases, and 6 bases had no gene match. This CDR3 comprises 13 residues. Written as DNA, the CDR3 is TGTGCCGCCGGGGACAGAGTGAACACTGAAGCTTTCTTT. It codes for CAAGDRVNTEAFF.

This clonotype has a count of ten or more. CDR3 bases: TGCGCCAGCGCTTCCTGGGCCAACGTCCTGACTTTC. The encoded protein is CASASWANVLTF. The chain couples TRBV4-1 to TRBJ2-6; D is unclear. Between the trimmed V and J ends, which lost 8 bases and 5 bases, there was a span of 7 bases. This CDR3 has 12 amino acids. Germline V gene lookup returns CDR1 MGHRA and CDR2 YSYEKL.

The CDR3, as DNA: TGTGCCAGCAGCTCGCCGAATCGGTCCTACAATGAGCAGTTCTTC. Its protein product is CASSSPNRSYNEQFF. V usage is TRBV7-9 and J usage is TRBJ2-1; no clear D gene. The CDR3 covers 15 residues. Trimming took 4 bases from V and 1 from J, leaving 11 bases between them. Germline V lookup: CDR1 SEHNR, CDR2 FQNEAQ (reference sequence).

This clonotype has at least ten counts. The J gene is TRBJ2-5, the V gene TRBV9, with D uncertain. V was trimmed by 0 bases and J by 4 bases, leaving 7 bases between them. This CDR3 spans 13 amino acids. CDR1 SGDLS and CDR2 YYNGEE come from the germline V gene. CDR3 coding DNA: TGTGCCAGCAGCGTAGACTTGAGAGAGACCCAGTACTTC. Its protein product is CASSVDLRETQYF.

This clonotype was counted many times. V usage is TRBV2 and J usage is TRBJ2-3, with D tentatively TRBD1 (5 bases). Trimming took 6 bases from V and 2 from J, leaving 18 bases between them. Germline loops: CDR1 SNHLY, CDR2 FYNNEI. CDR3 length: 16 amino acids. The DNA of the CDR3 is TGTGCCAGCAGCCAAGGACCAGGGTCCTTCACAGATACGCAGTATTTT. The encoded protein is CASSQGPGSFTDTQYF.

This clonotype was counted between two and nine times. The rearrangement joins TRBV6-2 or TRBV6-3 to TRBJ2-5, with 7 positions matching TRBD1. CDR1 is MNHEY, CDR2 SVGEGT, per germline. CDR3 length: 16 residues. Trimming cost V 5 bases and J 5 bases; bases outside gene matches: 14. The chain's CDR3 is CASSTIRDSGLETQYF. Written as DNA, the CDR3 is TGTGCCAGCAGTACCATCCGGGACAGTGGGTTGGAGACCCAGTACTTC.

Ten or more counts support this clonotype. The V gene is TRBV6-6, the J gene TRBJ2-1; 8 bases are shared with TRBD2. This CDR3 spans 16 amino acids. With V trimmed by 7 bases and J by 6 bases, 14 bases remained unmatched. In germline, CDR1 is MNHNY, CDR2 SVGAGI (reference sequence). The chain's CDR3 is CASTSGRRGVINEQFF. In DNA, the CDR3 is TGTGCCAGCACTAGCGGACGGCGGGGGGTAATCAATGAGCAGTTCTTC.

This clonotype was detected ten times or more. The chain has TRBV12-3 or TRBV12-4 and TRBJ1-5; 7 bases line up with TRBD1. This CDR3 is built from 14 residues. Losses at the gene ends were 3 bases for V and 7 bases for J; bases not matched to a gene: 6. In DNA form, the CDR3 reads TGTGCCAGCAGTTTGGGACAGACGATACAGCCCCAGCATTTT. This codes for CASSLGQTIQPQHF.